The 4 T cell receptor beta chains in this list originate from one sample, sequenced in a study of blood T cell repertoires in COVID-19. The assay was immunoSEQ multiplex PCR, and TCRdb's table has in-frame clones only and misses some. The profile shows 340,000 or so clones, 65% to 90% of them singletons. Sequencing was performed on PBMCs or T cells enriched from blood (not recorded which). The receptors shown here come from a middle-aged woman with acute COVID-19.

V is TRBV6-5 and J is TRBJ2-5; 8 bases align to TRBD1. CDR1 MNHEY and CDR2 SVGAGI come from the germline V gene. The CDR3 has 15 amino acids. Germline trimming cut 5 bases from V and 6 bases from J; bases unmatched to any gene: 11. CDR3 loop: CASSRTTGDAQTQYF. In nucleotides, the CDR3 is TGTGCCAGCAGTAGGACGACAGGGGATGCACAGACCCAGTACTTC.

The chain combines TRBV28 with TRBJ1-6; D ambiguous. The ends were cut back, 3 bases at V and 3 bases at J, with 12 bases in the middle. This CDR3 has 16 amino acids. Germline CDR1 MDHEN, CDR2 SYDVKM. The CDR3 loop is CASSFAETNYNSPLHF. DNA of the CDR3: TGTGCCAGCAGTTTCGCTGAGACAAACTATAATTCACCCCTCCACTTT.

This clone was seen a handful of times. This chain joins TRBV18 and TRBJ1-5; D perhaps matches TRBD1 (5 bases). Germline V gene sequence: CDR1 KGHSH, CDR2 LQKENI. The length of the CDR3 is 14 residues. Trimming stripped 3 bases from V and 3 bases from J, with 9 bases between. The CDR3 nucleotides read TGTGCCAGCTCACCCTCGACAGCCAATCAGCCCCAGCATTTT. Translating it yields CASSPSTANQPQHF.

This clone showed up just once. The chain employs TRBV11-2 and TRBJ2-7, with 8 bases identical to TRBD1. This CDR3 contains 15 residues. The germline V gene has CDR1 SGHAT and CDR2 FQNNGV. V lost 0 bases to trimming and J lost 2 bases; unmatched junction nucleotides: 3. The CDR3 DNA reads TGTGCCAGCAGCTTAGATTGGGACAGGACCTACGAGCAGTACTTC. It yields the protein CASSLDWDRTYEQYF.